This TCR beta chain was recovered during a study of T-cell memory formation after mild COVID-19. Study-level information: Most TCR clusters belonged to a single donor. Study conclusions and caveats: Detection of some responders pre-infection suggested pre-existing cross-reactive memory T cells participated. Most CD4+ clones that shrank were in CM and EM, while CD8+ ones turned up in EMRA.

The authors produced TCR alpha and TCR beta cDNA libraries with sample barcodes and UMIs by 5'RACE using constant-segment primers. TCRdb redid the calling of the 5' RACE reads with MiXCR, one entry per CDR3 protein. There are approximately 350,000 distinct CDR3 sequences in the sample; 13% to 15% occur only once, and about 22% lies in the top ten. Germline V gene sequence: CDR1 MNHEY, CDR2 SVGEGT. This CDR3 spans 17 amino acids. V dropped 6 bases and J dropped 1; count of bases not matched to a gene: 11. Remarks on this clonotype: The antigen remains unidentified.

The clonotype was recovered from a man aged 18-30 years who had mild COVID-19 (a few samples of this study predate the infection). Cell type and time point are not known. V gene TRBV6-2 or TRBV6-3 combines with J gene TRBJ2-5; 10 bases fit TRBD2. The specimen was PBMCs or a T cell subset sorted from them (not recorded which). CDR3 nucleotides: TGTGCCAGCAGCGGACTTACTAGCGGGGCTTTCCAAGAGACCCAGTACTTC. It yields the protein CASSGLTSGAFQETQYF.